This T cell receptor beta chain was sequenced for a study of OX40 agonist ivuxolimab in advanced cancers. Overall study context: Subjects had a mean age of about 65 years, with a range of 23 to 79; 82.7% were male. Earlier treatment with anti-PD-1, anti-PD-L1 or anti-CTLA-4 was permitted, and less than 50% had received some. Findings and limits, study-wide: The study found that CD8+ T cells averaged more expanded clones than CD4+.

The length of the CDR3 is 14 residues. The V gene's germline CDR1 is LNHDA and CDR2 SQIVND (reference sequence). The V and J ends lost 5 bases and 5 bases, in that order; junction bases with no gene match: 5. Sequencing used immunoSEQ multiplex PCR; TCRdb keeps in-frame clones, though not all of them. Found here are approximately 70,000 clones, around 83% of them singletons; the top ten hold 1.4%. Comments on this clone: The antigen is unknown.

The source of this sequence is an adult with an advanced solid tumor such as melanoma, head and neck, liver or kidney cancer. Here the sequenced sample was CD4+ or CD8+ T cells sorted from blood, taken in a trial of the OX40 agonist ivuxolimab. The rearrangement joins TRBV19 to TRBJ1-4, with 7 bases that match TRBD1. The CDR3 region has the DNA TGTGCCAGTAGTTTTGGCAGGGGGAATGAAAAACTGTTTTTT. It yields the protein CASSFGRGNEKLFF.